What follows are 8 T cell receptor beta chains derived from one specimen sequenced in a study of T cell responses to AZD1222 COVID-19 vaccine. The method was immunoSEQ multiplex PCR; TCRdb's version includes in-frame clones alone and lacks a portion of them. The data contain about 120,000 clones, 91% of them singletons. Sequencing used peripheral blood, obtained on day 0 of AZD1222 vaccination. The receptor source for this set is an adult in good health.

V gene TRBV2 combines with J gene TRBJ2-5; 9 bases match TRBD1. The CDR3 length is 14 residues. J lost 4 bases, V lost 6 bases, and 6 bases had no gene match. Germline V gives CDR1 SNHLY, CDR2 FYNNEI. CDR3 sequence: CASSRDRVGETQYF. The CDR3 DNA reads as TGTGCCAGCAGCCGGGACAGGGTTGGAGAGACCCAGTACTTC.

CDR3 bases: TGTGCCAGCAGCCGGAGCGGGGGGGCCTACGAGCAGTACTTC. Protein: CASSRSGGAYEQYF. The chain joins TRBV5-5 to TRBJ2-7, with 10 bases that match TRBD2. The trim removed 4 bases at V and 2 bases at J, leaving 3 bases unmatched. Germline CDR1 SGHKS, CDR2 YYEKEE (reference sequence). This CDR3 region has 14 residues.

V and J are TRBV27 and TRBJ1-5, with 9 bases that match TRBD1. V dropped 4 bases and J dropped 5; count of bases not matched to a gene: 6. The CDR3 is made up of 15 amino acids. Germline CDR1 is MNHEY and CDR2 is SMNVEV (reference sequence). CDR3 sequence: CASSSPGQGHQPQHF. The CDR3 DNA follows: TGTGCCAGCAGTTCGCCGGGACAGGGCCATCAGCCCCAGCATTTT.

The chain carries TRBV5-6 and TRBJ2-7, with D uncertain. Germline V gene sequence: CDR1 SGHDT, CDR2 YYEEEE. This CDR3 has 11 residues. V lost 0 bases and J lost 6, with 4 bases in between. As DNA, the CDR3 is TGTGCCAGCAGCTTGGGCCCCGAGCAGTACTTC. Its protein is CASSLGPEQYF.

The CDR3 protein is CASSRGANEKLFF. In DNA form, the CDR3 reads TGCGCCAGCTCCAGGGGTGCTAATGAAAAACTGTTTTTT. J is TRBJ1-4 and V is TRBV5-1, with a possible D match to TRBD1 (6 bases). CDR3 length equals 13 residues. Germline V gene data show CDR1 as SGHRS and CDR2 as YFSETQ. The ends were cut back, 7 bases at V and 3 bases at J, with 10 bases in the middle.

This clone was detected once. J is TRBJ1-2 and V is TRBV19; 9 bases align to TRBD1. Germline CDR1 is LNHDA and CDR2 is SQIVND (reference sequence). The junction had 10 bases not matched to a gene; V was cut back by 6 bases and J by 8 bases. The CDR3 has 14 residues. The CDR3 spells CASRTGTGKGGYTF. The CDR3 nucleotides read TGTGCCAGTAGAACCGGGACAGGGAAGGGAGGCTACACCTTC.

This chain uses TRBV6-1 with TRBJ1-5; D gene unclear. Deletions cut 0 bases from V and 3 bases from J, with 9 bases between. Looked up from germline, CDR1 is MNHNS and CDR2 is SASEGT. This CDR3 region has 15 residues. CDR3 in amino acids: CASSEAVQNNQPQHF. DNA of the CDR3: TGTGCCAGCAGTGAAGCCGTCCAGAACAATCAGCCCCAGCATTTT.

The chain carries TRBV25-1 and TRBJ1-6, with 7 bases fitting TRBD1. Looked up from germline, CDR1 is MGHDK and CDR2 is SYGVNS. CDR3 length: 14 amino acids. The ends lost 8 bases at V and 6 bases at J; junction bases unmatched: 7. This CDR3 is CASRPTGRNSPLHF. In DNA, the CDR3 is TGTGCCAGCCGACCGACAGGGCGTAATTCACCCCTCCACTTT.